Sequencing of this TCR beta chain was carried out in a study of T cell repertoires in cytomegalovirus infection. Concerning this clonotype itself: Its antigen is undetermined.

A single record per CDR3 protein comes from TCRdb applying MiXCR to the reads. Of approximately 110,000 distinct CDR3 sequences in the sample, about 31% were seen once. The CDR3 runs to 15 residues. The junction had 4 bases not matched to a gene; V was cut back by 4 bases and J by 3 bases. Germline-derived CDR1 and CDR2 are SGHVS and FNYEAQ. The chain couples TRBV7-6 to TRBJ1-3; 9 nucleotides agree with TRBD1. This receptor was identified in a human donor in good health (CMV status not recorded). Some clones in this sample may be carry-over from other donors' samples. Source: CD8+ T cells from cultured PBMCs, taken from culture after CMV antigen stimulation. DNA for the CDR3: TGTGCCAGCAGCTCAACAGGGGGCTATGGAAACACCATATATTTT. Translating gives CASSSTGGYGNTIYF.